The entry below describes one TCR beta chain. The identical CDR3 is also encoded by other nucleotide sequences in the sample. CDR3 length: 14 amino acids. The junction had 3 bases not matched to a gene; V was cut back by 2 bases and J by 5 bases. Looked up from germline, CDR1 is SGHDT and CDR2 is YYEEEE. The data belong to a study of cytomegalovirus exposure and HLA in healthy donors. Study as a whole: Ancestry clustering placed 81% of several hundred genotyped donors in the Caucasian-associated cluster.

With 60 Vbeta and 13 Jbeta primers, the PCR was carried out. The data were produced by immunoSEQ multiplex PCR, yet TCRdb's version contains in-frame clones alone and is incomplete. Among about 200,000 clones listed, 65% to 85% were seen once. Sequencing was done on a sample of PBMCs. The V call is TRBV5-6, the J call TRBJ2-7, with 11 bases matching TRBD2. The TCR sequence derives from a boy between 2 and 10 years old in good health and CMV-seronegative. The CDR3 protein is CASSFGTSGNEQYF. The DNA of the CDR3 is TGTGCCAGCAGCTTCGGGACTAGCGGCAACGAGCAGTACTTC.